This TCR beta chain was observed in a study of shared clonotypes between healthy human individuals. Study details: CD8 memory received one plate per donor, CD8 naive two, CD4 memory three and CD4 naive three. Findings and caveats of the study: Naive subsets, compared against memory subsets, generally had larger estimated richness values.

This clone was picked up a small number of times. Its antigen is not known. Using immunoSEQ multiplex PCR, the repertoire was profiled, and TCRdb retains in-frame clones only, with some absent. The repertoire holds roughly 1,000,000 clones, with about four fifths as singletons. J gave up 6 bases and V 7 bases, and 11 bases lay outside the gene matches. The CDR3 has 15 residues. The V gene's germline CDR1 is SQVTM and CDR2 ANQGSEA. V is TRBV29-1 and J is TRBJ2-3; 12 bases are shared with TRBD1. Sequenced input: memory CD4+ T cells from PBMCs. Stated subset: CD45RA-negative fraction. The origin of this receptor is a young man in good health. Some clones in this sample may be carry-over from other donors' samples. This chain's CDR3 is CSASSPGQGADTQYF. Here the CDR3 DNA reads TGCAGCGCATCCTCTCCGGGACAGGGGGCTGATACGCAGTATTTT.